The sequence of this T cell receptor beta chain was determined in a study of shared clonotypes between healthy human individuals. Study results and limitations: Compared with clonotypes that all four donors shared, non-shared clonotypes had lower generation probabilities. Rarefaction indicated that sorted-subset sequencing remained incomplete although depth was large. Read depth was anticipated to influence clonotype sharing among donors.

Concerning this clone itself: Its antigen is unidentified.

Using immunoSEQ multiplex PCR, the repertoire was profiled, and TCRdb retains in-frame clones only, with some absent. The data contain 2 million or so clones, 90% to 95% of them singletons. The TCR sequence derives from a man in his late teens or twenties in good health. Source material: naive CD4+ T cells sorted from blood. Sample subset: CD45RA+ positively selected.

Here the CDR3 DNA reads TGTGCCAGCCTGGGACTAATGAACACTGAAGCTTTCTTT. Translated, it gives CASLGLMNTEAFF. The chain uses TRBV18 and TRBJ1-1; a possible D gene is TRBD1 (5 bases). V dropped 8 bases and J dropped 0 bases, with 10 bases sitting between them. This CDR3 has 13 residues. From germline, CDR1 is KGHSH and CDR2 LQKENI.